One T cell receptor beta chain is described in this entry. As yet, its antigen is unknown. Reverse transcription of all isolated RNA meant that expressed TCRB transcripts were sequenced. The assay was immunoSEQ multiplex PCR, and TCRdb's table has in-frame clones only and misses some. The sample shows fewer than 300,000 clones, roughly 21% of them seen only once. The data derive from a study of beta chain features in type 1 diabetes. Study-wide results and caveats: Shorter TCRB CDR3s, moderately but significantly so, marked every one of the four CD4+ subsets in Type 1 diabetes patients. A closer apparent resemblance between naive, central memory and Treg TCRB repertoires was seen in patients than in healthy donors. Lower insertion and higher deletion counts appeared at VDJ junctions in type 1 diabetes patients.

The germline CDR1 and CDR2 sequences are MNHEY and SMNVEV (reference sequence). The CDR3 loop spans 14 amino acids. Trimming cost V 3 bases and J 0 bases, with 8 bases left between them. What was sequenced was naive CD4+ T cells from blood. The receptor's source is a woman aged 35 to 49 with type 1 diabetes. The chain recombines TRBV27 with TRBJ1-1, with TRBD1 as a possible D gene (6 bases). CDR3 sequence: CASSFQGMNTEAFF. The CDR3 nucleotides read TGTGCCAGCAGTTTTCAGGGGATGAACACTGAAGCTTTCTTT.